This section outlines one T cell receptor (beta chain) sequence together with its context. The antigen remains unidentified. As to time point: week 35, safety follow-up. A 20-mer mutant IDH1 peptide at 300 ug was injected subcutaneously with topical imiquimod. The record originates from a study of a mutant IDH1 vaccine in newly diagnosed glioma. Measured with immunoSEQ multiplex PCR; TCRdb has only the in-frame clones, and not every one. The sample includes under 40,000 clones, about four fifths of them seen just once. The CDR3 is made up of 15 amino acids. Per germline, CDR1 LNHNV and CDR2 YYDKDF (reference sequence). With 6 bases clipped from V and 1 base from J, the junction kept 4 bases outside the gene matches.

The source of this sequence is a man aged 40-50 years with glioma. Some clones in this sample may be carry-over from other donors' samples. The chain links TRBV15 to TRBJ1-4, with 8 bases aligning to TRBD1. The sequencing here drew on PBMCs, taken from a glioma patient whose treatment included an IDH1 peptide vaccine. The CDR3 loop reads CATRDRGRTNEKLFF. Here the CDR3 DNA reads TGTGCCACCAGAGACAGGGGAAGAACTAATGAAAAACTGTTTTTT.